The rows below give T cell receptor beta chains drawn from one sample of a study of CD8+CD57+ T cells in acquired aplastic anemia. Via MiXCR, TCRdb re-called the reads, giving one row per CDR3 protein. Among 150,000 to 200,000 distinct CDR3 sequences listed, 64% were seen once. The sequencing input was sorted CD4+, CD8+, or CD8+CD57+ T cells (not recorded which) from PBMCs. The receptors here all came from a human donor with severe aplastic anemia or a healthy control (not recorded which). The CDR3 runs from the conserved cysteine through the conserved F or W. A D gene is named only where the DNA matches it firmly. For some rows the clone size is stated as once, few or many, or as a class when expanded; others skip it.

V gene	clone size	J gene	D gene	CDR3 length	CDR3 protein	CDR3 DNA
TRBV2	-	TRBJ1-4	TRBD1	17	CARHPPDRGVTNEKLFF	TGTGCCAGACACCCCCCGGACAGGGGGGTAACTAATGAAAAACTGTTTTTT
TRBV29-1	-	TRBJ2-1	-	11	CSAHGTSKQFF	TGCAGCGCTCACGGGACATCCAAGCAGTTCTTC
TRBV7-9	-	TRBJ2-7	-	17	CASSSVSGHKYSYEQYF	TGTGCCAGCAGCTCCGTATCGGGGCATAAGTACTCCTACGAGCAGTACTTC
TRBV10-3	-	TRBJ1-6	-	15	CAISNRDLPNSPLHF	TGTGCCATCAGTAACCGGGATCTCCCTAATTCACCCCTCCACTTT
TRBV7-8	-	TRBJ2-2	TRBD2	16	CASSLYARLANGELLF	TGTGCCAGCAGCTTATATGCCCGACTAGCTAACGGGGAGCTGCTTTTT
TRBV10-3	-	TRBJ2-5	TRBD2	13	CASSSGGKETQYF	TGTGCCAGCTCTAGCGGGGGGAAAGAGACCCAGTACTTC
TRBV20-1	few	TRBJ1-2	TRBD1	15	CSATSGQGRVYGYTF	TGCAGTGCGACCTCCGGACAGGGCCGGGTATATGGCTACACCTTC
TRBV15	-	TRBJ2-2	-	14	CATSRGHSTGELFF	TGTGCCACCAGCAGAGGGCATTCCACCGGGGAGCTGTTTTTT
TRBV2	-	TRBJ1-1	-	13	CASAGPRNTEAFF	TGTGCCAGCGCGGGACCCCGAAACACTGAAGCTTTCTTT
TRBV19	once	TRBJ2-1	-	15	CASSLLSTLADEQFF	TGTGCCAGTAGTCTCCTAAGCACCCTGGCTGATGAGCAGTTCTTC
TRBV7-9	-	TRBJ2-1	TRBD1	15	CASSQRQGSYNEQFF	TGTGCCAGCAGCCAACGACAGGGCTCCTACAATGAGCAGTTCTTC
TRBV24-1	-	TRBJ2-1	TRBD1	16	CATSDSDRGRYNEQFF	TGTGCCACCAGTGATTCCGACAGGGGTCGCTACAATGAGCAGTTCTTC
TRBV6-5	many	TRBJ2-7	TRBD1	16	CASRQTGAPGPYEQYF	TGTGCCAGCAGACAAACAGGGGCTCCCGGACCCTACGAGCAGTACTTC
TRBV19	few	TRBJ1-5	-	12	CASRTMKQPQHF	TGTGCCAGTAGAACAATGAAGCAGCCCCAGCATTTT
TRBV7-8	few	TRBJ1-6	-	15	CASSSNRVRDSPLHF	TGTGCCAGCAGCTCAAACAGGGTTAGGGATTCACCCCTCCACTTT
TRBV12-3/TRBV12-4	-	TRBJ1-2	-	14	CASSNPGRQYGYTF	TGTGCCAGCAGTAACCCGGGACGGCAATATGGCTACACCTTC
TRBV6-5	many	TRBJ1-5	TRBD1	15	CASSYSGDRDQPQHF	TGTGCCAGCAGTTACTCAGGGGACAGGGATCAGCCCCAGCATTTT
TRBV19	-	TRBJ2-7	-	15	CASSSGTQRSYEQYF	TGTGCCAGTAGCAGTGGGACCCAGAGATCCTACGAGCAGTACTTC
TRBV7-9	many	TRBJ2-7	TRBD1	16	CASSLDGTETFDEQYF	TGTGCCAGCAGCTTAGATGGGACAGAAACCTTCGACGAGCAGTACTTC
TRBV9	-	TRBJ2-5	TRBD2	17	CASSVEVAGGPGETQYF	TGTGCCAGCAGCGTAGAAGTAGCGGGAGGGCCGGGAGAGACCCAGTACTTC
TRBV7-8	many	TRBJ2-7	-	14	CASSARGAEYEQYF	TGTGCCAGCAGCGCCCGAGGGGCGGAATACGAGCAGTACTTC
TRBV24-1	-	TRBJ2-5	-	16	CATSDSRRGGQETQYF	TGTGCCACCAGTGATTCCAGACGGGGCGGCCAAGAGACCCAGTACTTC
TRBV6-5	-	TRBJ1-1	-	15	CASSYTGRANTEAFF	TGTGCCAGCAGTTACACAGGCAGGGCGAACACTGAAGCTTTCTTT
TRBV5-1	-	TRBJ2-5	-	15	CASSLAGSQQETQYF	TGCGCCAGCAGCTTGGCCGGATCACAACAAGAGACCCAGTACTTC
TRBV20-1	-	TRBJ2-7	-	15	CSAIPGPASSYEQYF	TGCAGTGCGATTCCGGGACCGGCTTCCTCCTACGAGCAGTACTTC
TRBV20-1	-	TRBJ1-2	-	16	CSVESRQGSGDYGYTF	TGCAGTGTTGAAAGTCGCCAAGGGTCCGGGGACTATGGCTACACCTTC
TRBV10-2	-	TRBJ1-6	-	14	CASRPPDPNSPLHF	TGCGCCAGCAGACCCCCGGACCCAAATTCACCCCTCCACTTT
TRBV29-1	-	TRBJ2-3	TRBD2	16	CSATGGASGSTDTQYF	TGCAGCGCAACAGGGGGAGCTAGCGGGAGCACAGATACACAGTATTTT
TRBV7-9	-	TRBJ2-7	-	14	CASSPPQGGSEQYF	TGTGCCAGCAGCCCGCCGCAGGGGGGCTCCGAGCAGTACTTC
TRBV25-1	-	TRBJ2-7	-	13	CASSEQGRYEQYF	TGCGCCAGCAGTGAACAGGGGAGGTACGAGCAGTACTTC
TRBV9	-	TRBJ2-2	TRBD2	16	CASSASGGANTGELFF	TGTGCCAGCAGCGCTAGCGGGGGGGCGAACACCGGGGAGCTGTTTTTT
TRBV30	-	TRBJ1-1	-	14	CASSPITGMVQAFF	TGTGCTAGCTCCCCTATAACAGGGATGGTCCAAGCTTTCTTT
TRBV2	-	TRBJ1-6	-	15	CASSDGRVNNSPLHF	TGTGCCAGCAGTGATGGCAGGGTCAACAATTCACCCCTCCACTTT
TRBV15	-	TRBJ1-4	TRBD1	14	CATSRGQLAEKLFF	TGTGCCACCAGCAGGGGACAGCTTGCTGAAAAACTGTTTTTT
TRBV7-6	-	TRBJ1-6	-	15	CASSGIQGRSSPLHF	TGTGCCAGCAGCGGGATTCAGGGGAGAAGTTCACCCCTCCACTTT
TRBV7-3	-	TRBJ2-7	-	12	CASSPDRVEQHF	TGTGCCAGCAGCCCCGATCGCGTCGAGCAGCACTTC
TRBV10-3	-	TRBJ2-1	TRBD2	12	CAIRTSSDEQLF	TGTGCCATCCGGACTAGCAGCGATGAGCAGCTCTTC
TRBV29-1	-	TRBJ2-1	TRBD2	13	CSVSGDAYNEQFF	TGCAGCGTAAGCGGGGATGCCTACAATGAGCAGTTCTTC
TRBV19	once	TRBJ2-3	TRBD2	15	CASSITSLSGRAQYF	TGTGCCAGTAGTATAACCTCCCTTAGCGGGAGGGCGCAGTATTTT
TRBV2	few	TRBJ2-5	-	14	CASSALAPKETQYF	TGTGCCAGCAGTGCGTTGGCCCCTAAAGAGACCCAGTACTTC
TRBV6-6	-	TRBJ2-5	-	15	CASIPAGADEETQYF	TGTGCCAGTATCCCGGCGGGCGCGGACGAAGAGACCCAGTACTTC
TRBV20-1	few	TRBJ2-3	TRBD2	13	CSARLAGADTQYF	TGCAGTGCTAGGTTAGCGGGGGCCGATACGCAGTATTTT